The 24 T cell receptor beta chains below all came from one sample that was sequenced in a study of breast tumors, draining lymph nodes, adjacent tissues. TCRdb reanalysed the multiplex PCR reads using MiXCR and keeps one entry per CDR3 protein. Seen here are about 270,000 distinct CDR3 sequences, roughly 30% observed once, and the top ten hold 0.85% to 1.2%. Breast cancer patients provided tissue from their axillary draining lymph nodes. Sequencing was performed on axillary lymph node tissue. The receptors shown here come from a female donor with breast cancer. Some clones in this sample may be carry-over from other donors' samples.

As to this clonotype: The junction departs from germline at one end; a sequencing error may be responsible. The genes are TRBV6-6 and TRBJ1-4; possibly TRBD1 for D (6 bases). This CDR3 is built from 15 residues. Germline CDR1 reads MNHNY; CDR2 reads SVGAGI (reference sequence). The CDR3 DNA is TGTGCCAGCCGTTACTTTACAGGGACGAATGAAAAACCGTTTTTT. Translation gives CASRYFTGTNEKPFF.

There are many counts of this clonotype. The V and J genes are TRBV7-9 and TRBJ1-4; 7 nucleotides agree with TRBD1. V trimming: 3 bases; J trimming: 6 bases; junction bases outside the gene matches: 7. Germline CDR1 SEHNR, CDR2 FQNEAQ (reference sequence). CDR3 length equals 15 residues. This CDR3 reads CASSFLAGGDEKLFF. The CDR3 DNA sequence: TGTGCCAGCAGCTTTTTAGCAGGGGGGGATGAAAAACTGTTTTTT.

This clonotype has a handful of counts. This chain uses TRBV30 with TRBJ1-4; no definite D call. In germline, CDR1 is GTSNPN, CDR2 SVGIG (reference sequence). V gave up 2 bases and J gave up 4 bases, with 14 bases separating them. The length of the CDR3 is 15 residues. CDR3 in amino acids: CAWSSRQVLNEKLFF. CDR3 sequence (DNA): TGTGCCTGGAGTTCGAGGCAGGTCCTTAATGAAAAACTGTTTTTT.

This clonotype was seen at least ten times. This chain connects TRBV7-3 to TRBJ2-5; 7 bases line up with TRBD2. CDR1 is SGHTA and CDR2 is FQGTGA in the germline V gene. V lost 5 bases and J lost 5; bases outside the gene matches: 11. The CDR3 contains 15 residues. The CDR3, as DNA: TGTGCCAGCAGCCCCCTGGGGGGGGACGGGGAGACCCAGTACTTC. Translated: CASSPLGGDGETQYF.

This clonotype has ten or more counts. The CDR3 region is CASSESGFNEQFF. The CDR3 DNA reads TGTGCCAGCAGTGAATCGGGGTTCAATGAGCAGTTCTTC. This chain uses TRBV6-1 with TRBJ2-1, with D perhaps TRBD2 (5 bases). CDR3 length: 13 residues. Germline assignment: CDR1 MNHNS and CDR2 SASEGT. V gave up 2 bases and J gave up 6 bases, with 8 bases separating them.

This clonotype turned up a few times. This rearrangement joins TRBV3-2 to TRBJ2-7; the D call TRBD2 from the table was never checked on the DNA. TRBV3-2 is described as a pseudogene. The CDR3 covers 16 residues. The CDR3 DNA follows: TGTGCCAGCAGCCTAAAGACTAGCGGGAGTTCCAACGAGCAGTACTTC. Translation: CASSLKTSGSSNEQYF.

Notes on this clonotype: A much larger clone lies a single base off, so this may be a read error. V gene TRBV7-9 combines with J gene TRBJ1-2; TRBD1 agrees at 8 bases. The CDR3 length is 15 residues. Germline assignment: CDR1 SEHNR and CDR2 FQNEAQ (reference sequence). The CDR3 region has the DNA TGTGCCAGCAGCCAAGGGGGACAGGCTAACTATGGCTACCCCTTC. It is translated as CASSQGGQANYGYPF.

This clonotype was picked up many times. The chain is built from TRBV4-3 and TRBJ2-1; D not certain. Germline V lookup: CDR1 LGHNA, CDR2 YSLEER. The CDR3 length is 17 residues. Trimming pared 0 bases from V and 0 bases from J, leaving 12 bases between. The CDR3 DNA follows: TGCGCCAGCAGCCAAGATTTGCGGCTAGACTCCTACAATGAGCAGTTCTTC. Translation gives CASSQDLRLDSYNEQFF.

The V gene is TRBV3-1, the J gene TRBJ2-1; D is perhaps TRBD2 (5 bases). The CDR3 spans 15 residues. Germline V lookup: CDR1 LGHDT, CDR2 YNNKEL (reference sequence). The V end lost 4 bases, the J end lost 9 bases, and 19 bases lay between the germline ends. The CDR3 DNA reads TGTGCCAGCAGCCCTTCCGGGGTAGAGCCCGTTGAGCAGTTCTTC. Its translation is CASSPSGVEPVEQFF.

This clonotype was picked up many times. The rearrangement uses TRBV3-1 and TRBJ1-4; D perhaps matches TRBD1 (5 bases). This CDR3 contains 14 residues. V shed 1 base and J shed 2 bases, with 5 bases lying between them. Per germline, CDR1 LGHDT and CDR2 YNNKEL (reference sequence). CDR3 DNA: TGTGCCAGCAGCCAAGCAGGGACTAATGAAAAACTGTTTTTT. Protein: CASSQAGTNEKLFF. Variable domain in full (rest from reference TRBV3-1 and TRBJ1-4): DTAVSQTPKYLVTQMGNDKSIKCEQNLGHDTMYWYKQDSKKFLKIMFSYNNKELIINETVPNRFSPKSPDKAHLNLHINSLELGDSAVYFCASSQAGTNEKLFFGSGTQLSVL.

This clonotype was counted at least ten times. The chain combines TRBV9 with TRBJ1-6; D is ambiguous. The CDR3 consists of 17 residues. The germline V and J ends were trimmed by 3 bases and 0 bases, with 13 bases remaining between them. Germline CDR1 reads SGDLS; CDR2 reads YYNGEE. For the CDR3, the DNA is TGTGCCAGCAGCGCCGACCCTATTAGCTCCTATAATTCACCCCTCCACTTT. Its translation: CASSADPISSYNSPLHF.

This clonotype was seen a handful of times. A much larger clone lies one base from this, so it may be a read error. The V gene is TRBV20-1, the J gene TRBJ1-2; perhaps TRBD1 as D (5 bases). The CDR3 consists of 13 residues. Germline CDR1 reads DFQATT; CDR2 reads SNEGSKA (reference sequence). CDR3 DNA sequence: TGCAGTGCTCCCTCCCGGGGGAACTATGCCTACACCTTC. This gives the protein CSAPSRGNYAYTF.

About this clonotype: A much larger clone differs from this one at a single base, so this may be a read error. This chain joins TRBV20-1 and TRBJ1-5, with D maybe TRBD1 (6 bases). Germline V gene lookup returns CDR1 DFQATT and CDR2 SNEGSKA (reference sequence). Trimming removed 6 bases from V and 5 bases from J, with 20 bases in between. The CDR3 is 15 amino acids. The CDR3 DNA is TGCAGTGCCCTGGGACAACTGGGGGGCGATCAGCCCCAGCATTTT. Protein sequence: CSALGQLGGDQPQHF.

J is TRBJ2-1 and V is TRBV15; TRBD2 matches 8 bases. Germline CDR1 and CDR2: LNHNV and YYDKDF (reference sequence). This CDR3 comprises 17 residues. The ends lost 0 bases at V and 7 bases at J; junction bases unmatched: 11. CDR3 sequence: CATSRDRGRAGVNEQFF. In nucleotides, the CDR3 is TGTGCCACCAGCAGAGATCGGGGGAGAGCGGGAGTGAATGAGCAGTTCTTC.

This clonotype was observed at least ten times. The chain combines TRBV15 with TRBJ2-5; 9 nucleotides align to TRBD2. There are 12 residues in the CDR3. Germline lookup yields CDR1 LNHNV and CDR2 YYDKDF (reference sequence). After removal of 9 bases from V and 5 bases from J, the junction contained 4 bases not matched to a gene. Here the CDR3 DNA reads TGTGCCACGCGAGCGGGAGGTGAGACCCAGTACTTC. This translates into CATRAGGETQYF.

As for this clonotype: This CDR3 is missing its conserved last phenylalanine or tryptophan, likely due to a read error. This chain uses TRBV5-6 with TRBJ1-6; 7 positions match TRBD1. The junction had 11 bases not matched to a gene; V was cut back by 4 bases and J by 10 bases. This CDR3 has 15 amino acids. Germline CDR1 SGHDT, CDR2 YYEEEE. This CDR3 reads CASSPRTGGTSPLHS. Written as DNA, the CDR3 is TGTGCCAGCAGCCCCCGGACAGGAGGCACCTCACCCCTCCACTCC.

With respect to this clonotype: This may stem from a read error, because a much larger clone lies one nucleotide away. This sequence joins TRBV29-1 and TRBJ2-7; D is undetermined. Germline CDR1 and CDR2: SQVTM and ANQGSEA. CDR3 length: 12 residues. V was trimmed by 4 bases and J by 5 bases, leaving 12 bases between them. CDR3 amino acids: CSVVLTSHEQYF. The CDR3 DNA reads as TGCAGCGTTGTGCTAACATCCCACGAGCAGTACTTC.

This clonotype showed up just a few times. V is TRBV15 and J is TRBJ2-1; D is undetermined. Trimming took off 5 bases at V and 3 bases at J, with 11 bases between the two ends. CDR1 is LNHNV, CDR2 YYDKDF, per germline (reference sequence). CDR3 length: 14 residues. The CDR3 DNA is TGTGCCACCAGCCCGGGCCAGAACTACAATGAGCAGTTCTTC. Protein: CATSPGQNYNEQFF.

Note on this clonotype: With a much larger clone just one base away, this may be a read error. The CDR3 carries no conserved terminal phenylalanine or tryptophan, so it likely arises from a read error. CDR3 region: CSAQRLAGGSDTQYS. As DNA, the CDR3 is TGCAGTGCCCAAAGACTAGCGGGAGGATCTGATACGCAGTATTCT. The chain has TRBV20-1 and TRBJ2-3; the match to TRBD2 covers 13 bases. V trimming: 6 bases; J trimming: 6 bases; junction bases outside the gene matches: 9. Germline V gene sequence: CDR1 DFQATT, CDR2 SNEGSKA (reference sequence). The CDR3 contains 15 residues.

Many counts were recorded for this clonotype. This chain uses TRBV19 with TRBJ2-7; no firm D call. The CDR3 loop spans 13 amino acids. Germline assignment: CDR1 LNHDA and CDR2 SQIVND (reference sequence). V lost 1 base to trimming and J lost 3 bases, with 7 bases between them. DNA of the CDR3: TGTGCCAGTAGTATAGTTAGCTTCTACGAGCAGTACTTC. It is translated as CASSIVSFYEQYF.

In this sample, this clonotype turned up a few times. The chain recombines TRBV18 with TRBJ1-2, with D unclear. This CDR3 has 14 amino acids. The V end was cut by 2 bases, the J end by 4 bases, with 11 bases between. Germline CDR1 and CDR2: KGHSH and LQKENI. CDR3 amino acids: CASSPSPSSYGYTF. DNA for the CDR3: TGTGCCAGCTCACCATCGCCGAGCAGCTATGGCTACACCTTC.

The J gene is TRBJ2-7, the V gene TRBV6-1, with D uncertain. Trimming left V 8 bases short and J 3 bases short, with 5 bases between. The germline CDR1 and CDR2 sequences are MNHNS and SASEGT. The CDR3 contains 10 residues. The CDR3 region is CASEGYEQYF. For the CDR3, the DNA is TGTGCCAGCGAAGGCTACGAGCAGTACTTC.

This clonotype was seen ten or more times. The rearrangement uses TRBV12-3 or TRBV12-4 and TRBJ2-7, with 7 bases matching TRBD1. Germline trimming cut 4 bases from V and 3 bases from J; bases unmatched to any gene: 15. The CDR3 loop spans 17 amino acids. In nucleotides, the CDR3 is TGTGCCAGCAGTTCAGTGAGGGGGCAGGGAGCAAACTACGAGCAGTACTTC. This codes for CASSSVRGQGANYEQYF.

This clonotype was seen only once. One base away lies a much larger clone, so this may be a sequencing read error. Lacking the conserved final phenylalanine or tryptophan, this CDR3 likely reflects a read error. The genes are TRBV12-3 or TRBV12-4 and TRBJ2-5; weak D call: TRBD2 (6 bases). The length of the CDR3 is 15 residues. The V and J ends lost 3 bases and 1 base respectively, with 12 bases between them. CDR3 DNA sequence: TGTGCCAGCAGTTTTTTGGGAGGCCCCCAAGAGACCCAGTACCTC. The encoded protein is CASSFLGGPQETQYL.